The 2 T cell receptor beta chains in this list originate from one sample, sequenced in a study of blood T cells in healthy people across ages. Together with a sample-barcoded 5' primer, a J-beta primer mix was included in a second PCR lasting about 6 to 12 cycles. TCRdb called the 5' RACE reads again in MiXCR, with one record for every CDR3 protein. The sample holds about 750,000 distinct CDR3 sequences, roughly 50% seen once. The specimen was blood. These TCRs come from an elderly man in good health.

The chain couples TRBV12-3 or TRBV12-4 to TRBJ1-1; D may be TRBD1 (6 bases). This CDR3 is 13 amino acids long. Trimming shortened V by 5 bases and J by 5 bases, and 12 bases separated the two germline ends. CDR3 residues: CASSGGRATEAFF. The DNA of the CDR3 is TGTGCCAGCAGTGGGGGCAGGGCGACTGAAGCTTTCTTT.

This clonotype has only one observation. V gene TRBV6-5 combines with J gene TRBJ2-5; 7 nucleotides match TRBD1. V shed 0 bases, J shed 0 bases, and the junction held 4 bases outside the gene matches. CDR3 length: 16 residues. In germline, CDR1 is MNHEY, CDR2 SVGAGI. The CDR3 region has the DNA TGTGCCAGCAGTTACTCATTGGGACAGTACCAAGAGACCCAGTACTTC. Its translation: CASSYSLGQYQETQYF.